These 28 T cell receptor beta chains share one sample of origin, sequenced in a study of T cell responses to AZD1222 COVID-19 vaccine. Generated by immunoSEQ multiplex PCR, the TCRdb table keeps only in-frame clones and is missing some. The sample lists under 170,000 clones; around 90% were seen once. The sequencing here drew on peripheral blood, taken 28 days after the second AZD1222 dose. These receptor sequences come from an adult who received the AZD1222 COVID-19 vaccine.

The chain employs TRBV27 and TRBJ1-5, with 9 bases that match TRBD1. Germline V gene data show CDR1 as MNHEY and CDR2 as SMNVEV (reference sequence). The CDR3 consists of 17 residues. J gave up 1 base and V 4 bases, and 8 bases lay outside the gene matches. The CDR3 bases are TGTGCCAGCAGTTCTGACAGGGGGGTGATAAGCAATCAGCCCCAGCATTTT. This translates into CASSSDRGVISNQPQHF.

The chain has TRBV30 and TRBJ2-1; maybe TRBD1 (6 bases). This CDR3 spans 13 amino acids. The ends were cut back, 5 bases at V and 5 bases at J, with 13 bases in the middle. The germline CDR1 and CDR2 sequences are GTSNPN and SVGIG (reference sequence). The CDR3 nucleotides read TGTGCCTGGCATCAGGGGTCCCACAATGAGCAGTTCTTC. Protein sequence: CAWHQGSHNEQFF.

V gene TRBV6-6 combines with J gene TRBJ2-7; 12 bases are a match to TRBD2. The CDR3 sequence is 17 residues long. The junction had 8 bases not matched to a gene; V was cut back by 5 bases and J by 0 bases. Germline CDR1 is MNHNY and CDR2 is SVGAGI (reference sequence). CDR3 nucleotide sequence: TGTGCCAGCAGTCCCGGACTAGCGGGATCCGGCTCCTACGAGCAGTACTTC. Translation: CASSPGLAGSGSYEQYF.

This clone appeared once. The chain couples TRBV7-9 to TRBJ1-1, with D possibly matching TRBD1 (6 bases). CDR1 and CDR2 from the germline V gene are SEHNR and FQNEAQ (reference sequence). The V end lost 9 bases, the J end lost 2 bases, and 13 bases lay between the germline ends. The CDR3 spans 13 residues. The CDR3 DNA is TGTGCCAGTAAAGACAGGCTAAACACTGAAGCTTTCTTT. This sequence encodes CASKDRLNTEAFF.

The chain combines TRBV2 with TRBJ2-7; D may be TRBD2 (5 bases). The V gene's germline CDR1 is SNHLY and CDR2 FYNNEI. The CDR3 runs 16 residues. Trimming left V 6 bases short and J 2 bases short, with 20 bases between. The CDR3 here is CASRGRLSLGTYEQYF. The CDR3 nucleotides are TGTGCCAGCAGGGGCCGACTATCCCTTGGCACCTACGAGCAGTACTTC.

The genes are TRBV7-2 and TRBJ1-1; D is possibly TRBD1 (6 bases). The V gene lost 1 base and the J gene lost 7 bases, with 16 bases spanning the gap. The CDR3 has 15 residues. Germline values: CDR1 SGHTA, CDR2 FQGNSA. This CDR3 is CASSLEGGYYSEAFF. The CDR3 DNA reads as TGTGCCAGCAGCTTAGAGGGGGGGTACTATAGTGAAGCTTTCTTT. The whole variable domain, remainder taken from reference TRBV7-2 and TRBJ1-1, is GAGVSQSPSNKVTEKGKDVELRCDPISGHTALYWYRQSLGQGLEFLIYFQGNSAPDKSGLPSDRFSAERTGGSVSTLTIQRTQQEDSAVYLCASSLEGGYYSEAFFGQGTRLTVV.

DNA of the CDR3: TGTGCCTGGAGTCAGCTCTGGCAGGGGACTTTTGAGCAGTACTTC. Its translation: CAWSQLWQGTFEQYF. V is TRBV30 and J is TRBJ2-7, with D perhaps assigned TRBD1 or TRBD2 (6 bases each). Trimming took off 2 bases at V and 7 bases at J, with 21 bases between the two ends. The CDR3 is made up of 15 amino acids. Germline V gene lookup returns CDR1 GTSNPN and CDR2 SVGIG (reference sequence).

V is TRBV7-9 and J is TRBJ1-1; TRBD1 is a possible D gene (5 bases). CDR1 SEHNR and CDR2 FQNEAQ come from the germline V gene (reference sequence). CDR3 length: 13 amino acids. V lost 5 bases and J lost 3, with 10 bases in between. The CDR3 DNA sequence: TGTGCCAGCAGCGAAGGGGCATACACTGAAGCTTTCTTT. Amino acid sequence: CASSEGAYTEAFF.

The rearrangement joins TRBV6-2 or TRBV6-3 to TRBJ1-1, with a possible D match to TRBD1 (6 bases). Germline loops: CDR1 MNHEY, CDR2 SVGEGT. V was pared by 2 bases and J by 6 bases, with 10 bases between. The CDR3 extends over 13 amino acids. The CDR3 DNA reads as TGTGCCAGCAGTTACCGTCAGGGGTCTGAAGCTTTCTTT. This encodes CASSYRQGSEAFF.

V usage is TRBV18 and J usage is TRBJ1-6, with 10 bases lining up with TRBD1. This CDR3 has 14 residues. Per germline, CDR1 KGHSH and CDR2 LQKENI. The J segment lost 10 bases and the V segment lost 3 bases, leaving 3 bases of the junction unmatched. Here the CDR3 reads CASSPRDRGSPLHF. CDR3 nucleotides: TGTGCCAGCTCACCCCGGGACAGGGGATCACCCCTCCACTTT.

The chain carries TRBV5-5 and TRBJ1-5; D unclear. CDR1 and CDR2 (germline): SGHKS, YYEKEE (reference sequence). The V gene lost 1 base and the J gene lost 6 bases, with 11 bases spanning the gap. The CDR3 contains 14 residues. The CDR3 bases are TGTGCCAGCAGCTTGTTGGGGTGGGGTCAGCCCCAGCATTTT. Amino acid sequence: CASSLLGWGQPQHF.

The genes are TRBV7-9 and TRBJ1-1; 7 nucleotides match TRBD1. Germline values: CDR1 SEHNR, CDR2 FQNEAQ (reference sequence). The length of the CDR3 is 15 residues. Germline trimming cut 2 bases from V and 5 bases from J; bases unmatched to any gene: 8. CDR3 sequence reads: CASSLPPTGFTEAFF. The CDR3 nucleotides are TGTGCCAGCAGCTTACCCCCGACAGGGTTTACTGAAGCTTTCTTT.

This sequence joins TRBV5-1 and TRBJ1-1; D is perhaps TRBD1 (6 bases). Trimming cost V 5 bases and J 4 bases, with 30 bases left between them. The germline V gene encodes CDR1 SGHRS and CDR2 YFSETQ. The CDR3 totals 19 residues. The CDR3 here is CASSSTGSAQRFSGTEAFF. CDR3 coding DNA: TGCGCCAGCAGTTCCACAGGGTCGGCCCAAAGATTTTCTGGCACTGAAGCTTTCTTT. The full variable domain, its missing parts supplied by reference TRBV5-1 and TRBJ1-1, is KAGVTQTPRYLIKTRGQQVTLSCSPISGHRSVSWYQQTPGQGLQFLFEYFSETQRNKGNFPGRFSGRQFSNSRSEMNVSTLELGDSALYLCASSSTGSAQRFSGTEAFFGQGTRLTVV.

V and J are TRBV30 and TRBJ1-2; D unresolved. V was trimmed by 4 bases and J by 8 bases, leaving 14 bases between them. This CDR3 is built from 12 residues. Germline lookup yields CDR1 GTSNPN and CDR2 SVGIG (reference sequence). The CDR3 coding sequence is TGTGCCTGGAAAAGGGAGGTACGGGGCTACACCTTC. Protein sequence: CAWKREVRGYTF. The full variable domain, rest sourced from reference TRBV30 and TRBJ1-2, is SQTIHQWPATLVQPVGSPLSLECTVEGTSNPNLYWYRQAAGRGLQLLFYSVGIGQISSEVPQNLSASRPQDRQFILSSKKLLLSDSGFYLCAWKREVRGYTFGSGTRLTVV.

The V call is TRBV10-3, the J call TRBJ2-7, with 9 bases matching TRBD1. Germline CDR1 is ENHRY and CDR2 is SYGVKD. The CDR3 length is 14 residues. Trimming at V came to 2 bases and at J to 3 bases, leaving 2 bases not matched to a gene. CDR3 protein: CAISETGGSYEQYF. In DNA form, the CDR3 reads TGTGCCATCAGTGAGACAGGGGGCAGCTACGAGCAGTACTTC.

The rearrangement links TRBV5-1 to TRBJ1-1; no definite D call. Germline loops: CDR1 SGHRS, CDR2 YFSETQ. Trimming shortened V by 1 base and J by 3 bases, and 13 bases separated the two germline ends. The CDR3 covers 15 residues. The CDR3 DNA is TGCGCCAGCAGCTTGAGGTGGGGAAGCGACACTGAAGCTTTCTTT. The encoded protein is CASSLRWGSDTEAFF.

The rearrangement uses TRBV5-1 and TRBJ2-2, with D possibly being TRBD1 (6 bases). The CDR3 is 15 residues long. V lost 4 bases and J lost 4, with 14 bases in between. Germline V gives CDR1 SGHRS, CDR2 YFSETQ. The CDR3: CASSPSTGSTGELFF. DNA of the CDR3: TGCGCCAGCAGCCCTAGTACAGGGTCCACCGGGGAGCTGTTTTTT.

The rearrangement joins TRBV19 to TRBJ1-2; the D gene is possibly TRBD1 (5 bases). The CDR3 contains 14 residues. Deletions cut 5 bases from V and 4 bases from J, with 14 bases between. CDR1 and CDR2 (germline): LNHDA, SQIVND (reference sequence). The CDR3 DNA is TGTGCCAGTAGTTCAATCGGGGGGACCTATGGCTACACCTTC. Protein product: CASSSIGGTYGYTF.

The rearrangement joins TRBV6-1 to TRBJ1-1; unclear D gene. V lost 0 bases to trimming and J lost 6 bases, with 14 bases between them. The CDR3 has 15 amino acids. CDR1 is MNHNS and CDR2 is SASEGT in the germline V gene. CDR3 protein: CASSEAFRRAAEAFF. The CDR3 nucleotides read TGTGCCAGCAGTGAAGCCTTCAGAAGGGCTGCTGAAGCTTTCTTT.

The chain links TRBV11-2 to TRBJ2-2; D is perhaps TRBD1 (5 bases). V was pared by 5 bases and J by 7 bases, with 11 bases between. The germline V gene encodes CDR1 SGHAT and CDR2 FQNNGV. The CDR3 extends over 13 amino acids. CDR3 bases: TGTGCCAGCAGCCCCTTAGGGGTCGGGGAGCTGTTTTTT. Its translation: CASSPLGVGELFF.

The chain links TRBV5-4 to TRBJ2-7; TRBD1 might be the D (6 bases). Between the trimmed V and J ends, which lost 0 bases and 0 bases, there was a span of 13 bases. This CDR3 spans 16 amino acids. Germline loops: CDR1 SGHNT, CDR2 YYREEE (reference sequence). CDR3 protein: CASSLEPRTVSYEQYF. In nucleotides, the CDR3 is TGTGCCAGCAGCTTGGAGCCCAGGACAGTCTCCTACGAGCAGTACTTC.

The count of this clone is one. This sequence joins TRBV6-2 or TRBV6-3 and TRBJ1-1; D not resolved. Trimming took 0 bases from V and 0 from J, leaving 23 bases between them. The germline V gene encodes CDR1 MNHEY and CDR2 SVGEGT. The CDR3 runs 20 residues. CDR3 DNA sequence: TGTGCCAGCAGTTACTCGTGGCCAGCTTCCCCACTCCCGCTGAACACTGAAGCTTTCTTT. Translation: CASSYSWPASPLPLNTEAFF.

The chain has TRBV5-8 and TRBJ2-1; D unclear. The V end lost 0 bases, the J end lost 0 bases, and 10 bases lay between the germline ends. This CDR3 has 16 residues. Germline V CDR1 and CDR2: SGHTS, YDEGEE. CDR3 amino acids: CASSLGAIISYNEQFF. The DNA for the CDR3 is TGTGCCAGCAGCTTGGGGGCCATCATCTCCTACAATGAGCAGTTCTTC.

The V and J genes are TRBV29-1 and TRBJ2-3; D is perhaps TRBD1 (5 bases). The V gene lost 2 bases and the J gene lost 6 bases, with 9 bases spanning the gap. Germline CDR1 reads SQVTM; CDR2 reads ANQGSEA. The CDR3 consists of 12 residues. The CDR3: CSVEWGQDTQYF. The CDR3 DNA reads as TGCAGCGTTGAATGGGGCCAGGATACGCAGTATTTT.

This clone has a single count. The genes are TRBV30 and TRBJ1-4; D is unresolved. With 0 bases removed from V and 8 bases from J, the gap between germline ends came to 16 bases. CDR1 is GTSNPN and CDR2 is SVGIG in the germline V gene (reference sequence). The CDR3 totals 15 residues. CDR3 nucleotides: TGTGCCTGGAGTGTACTTGGGTCAGTAGAGGAAAAACTGTTTTTT. It translates to CAWSVLGSVEEKLFF.

The J gene is TRBJ2-5, the V gene TRBV6-1, with 10 bases that match TRBD2. The V segment lost 4 bases and the J segment 3 bases; nucleotides outside the gene matches: 8. The CDR3 is 16 amino acids. Per germline, CDR1 MNHNS and CDR2 SASEGT. CDR3: CASSVALAGDEETQYF. The DNA of the CDR3 is TGTGCCAGCAGTGTTGCTCTAGCGGGGGACGAAGAGACCCAGTACTTC.

The V call is TRBV30, the J call TRBJ2-1, with D unclear. V was pared by 4 bases and J by 0 bases, with 16 bases between. The length of the CDR3 is 16 residues. From germline, CDR1 is GTSNPN and CDR2 SVGIG (reference sequence). CDR3 bases: TGTGCCTGGACCCCGAAGGTGGTAACCTCCTACAATGAGCAGTTCTTC. This codes for CAWTPKVVTSYNEQFF. Together with reference TRBV30 and TRBJ2-1, the CDR3 gives the full variable domain: SQTIHQWPATLVQPVGSPLSLECTVEGTSNPNLYWYRQAAGRGLQLLFYSVGIGQISSEVPQNLSASRPQDRQFILSSKKLLLSDSGFYLCAWTPKVVTSYNEQFFGPGTRLTVL.

This clone was observed once. The chain carries TRBV19 and TRBJ1-5, with D uncertain. The CDR3 consists of 14 residues. V was cut by 6 bases and J by 0 bases, with 9 bases left in between. Germline values: CDR1 LNHDA, CDR2 SQIVND (reference sequence). The CDR3 is CASRTMISNQPQHF. The CDR3 DNA follows: TGTGCCAGTAGGACAATGATTAGCAATCAGCCCCAGCATTTT.